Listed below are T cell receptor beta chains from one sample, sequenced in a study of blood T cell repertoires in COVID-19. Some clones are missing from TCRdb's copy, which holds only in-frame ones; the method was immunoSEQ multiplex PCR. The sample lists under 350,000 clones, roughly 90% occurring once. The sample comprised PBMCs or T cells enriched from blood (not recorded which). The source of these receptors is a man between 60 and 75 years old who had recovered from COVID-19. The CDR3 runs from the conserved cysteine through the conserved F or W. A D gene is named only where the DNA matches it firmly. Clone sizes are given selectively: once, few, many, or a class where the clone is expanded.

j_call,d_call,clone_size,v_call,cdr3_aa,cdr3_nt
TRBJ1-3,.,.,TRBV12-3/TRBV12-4,CASSFSSGNTIYF,TGTGCCAGCAGTTTCTCCTCTGGAAACACCATATATTTT
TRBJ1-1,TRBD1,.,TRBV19,CASSMGQGARAAFF,TGTGCCAGTAGTATGGGACAGGGGGCGAGGGCAGCTTTCTTT
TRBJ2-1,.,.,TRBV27,CASSLMSDSAYNEQFF,TGTGCCAGCAGTTTAATGTCCGACAGTGCCTACAATGAGCAGTTCTTC
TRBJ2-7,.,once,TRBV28,CASSPEKGLNYEQYF,TGTGCCAGCAGTCCCGAAAAGGGACTGAACTACGAGCAGTACTTC
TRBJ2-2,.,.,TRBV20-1,CSASPAGRNTGELFF,TGCAGTGCTAGTCCTGCGGGAAGGAACACCGGGGAGCTGTTTTTT
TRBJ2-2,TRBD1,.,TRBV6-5,CASSRGQGVAGELFF,TGTGCCAGCAGTCGCGGACAGGGGGTTGCCGGGGAGCTGTTTTTT
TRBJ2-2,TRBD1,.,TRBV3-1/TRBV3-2,CASSQVTGGWLFF,TGTGCCAGCAGCCAAGTAACAGGGGGTTGGCTGTTTTTT
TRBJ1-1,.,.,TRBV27,CASSLGGAYTEAFF,TGTGCCAGCAGTTTAGGGGGGGCGTACACTGAAGCTTTCTTT
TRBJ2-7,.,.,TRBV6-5,CASAGQTYEQYF,TGTGCCAGCGCGGGACAGACCTACGAGCAGTACTTC
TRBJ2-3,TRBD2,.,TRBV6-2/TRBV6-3,CASSYGLLAGADTQYF,TGTGCCAGCAGTTACGGGCTCCTAGCGGGTGCAGATACGCAGTATTTT
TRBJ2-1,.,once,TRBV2,CATLTGDLGQFF,TGTGCCACCCTAACCGGAGATTTGGGGCAGTTCTTC
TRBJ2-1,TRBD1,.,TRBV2,CASTGGLYNEQFF,TGTGCCAGCACAGGGGGCCTGTACAATGAGCAGTTCTTC
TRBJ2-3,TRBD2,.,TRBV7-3,CASSLSSGSTDTQYF,TGTGCCAGCAGCTTAAGTAGCGGGAGCACAGATACGCAGTATTTT
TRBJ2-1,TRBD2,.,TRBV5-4,CASSSRLAGGYNEQFF,TGTGCCAGCAGCTCTAGACTAGCGGGGGGATACAATGAGCAGTTCTTC
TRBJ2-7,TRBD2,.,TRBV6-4,CASRVGLAGWEQYF,TGTGCCAGCAGGGTCGGACTAGCGGGGTGGGAGCAGTACTTC
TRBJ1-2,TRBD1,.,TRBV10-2,CASSGPDRGTYGYTF,TGCGCCAGCAGTGGGCCGGACAGGGGAACCTATGGCTACACCTTC
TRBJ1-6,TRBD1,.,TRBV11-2,CASSEAGTGGSPLHF,TGTGCCAGCAGCGAGGCCGGGACAGGGGGTTCACCCCTCCACTTT
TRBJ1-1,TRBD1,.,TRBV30,CAARDRAKTEAFF,TGTGCCGCCAGGGACAGGGCTAAAACTGAAGCTTTCTTT
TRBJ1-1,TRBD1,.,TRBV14,CASSQVSRGSGQGRSTEAFF,TGTGCCAGCAGCCAAGTCTCCCGGGGGTCGGGACAGGGGAGGAGCACTGAAGCTTTCTTT
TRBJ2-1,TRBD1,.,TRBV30,CAWSRDRGYNEQFF,TGTGCCTGGAGTAGGGACAGGGGCTACAATGAGCAGTTCTTC
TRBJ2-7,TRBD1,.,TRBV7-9,CASSLTGETYEQYF,TGTGCCAGCAGCTTAACAGGGGAAACCTACGAGCAGTACTTC
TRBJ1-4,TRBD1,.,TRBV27,CASSFNLMGTGGRAPNEKLFF,TGTGCCAGCAGTTTCAATCTGATGGGGACAGGGGGAAGGGCACCTAATGAAAAACTGTTTTTT
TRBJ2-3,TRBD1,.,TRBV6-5,CASRPDRGLGDTQYF,TGTGCCAGCAGGCCGGACAGGGGGCTTGGGGATACGCAGTATTTT
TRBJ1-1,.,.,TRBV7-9,CASSDRRGNTEAFF,TGTGCCAGCAGCGACCGTAGGGGGAACACTGAAGCTTTCTTT
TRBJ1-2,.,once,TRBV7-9,CASSAGEGNYGYTF,TGTGCCAGCAGCGCAGGGGAGGGGAACTATGGCTACACCTTC
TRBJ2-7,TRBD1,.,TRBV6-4,CASSEQGQGYEQYF,TGTGCCAGCAGTGAACAGGGGCAGGGCTACGAGCAGTACTTC
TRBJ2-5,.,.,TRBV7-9,CASSLAVRETQYF,TGTGCCAGCAGCTTAGCAGTCAGAGAGACCCAGTACTTC
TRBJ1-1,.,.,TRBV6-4,CARSLQTGRDTEAFF,TGTGCCAGAAGCCTCCAAACAGGGCGGGACACTGAAGCTTTCTTT
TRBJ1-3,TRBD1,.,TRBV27,CASSSSRDRGRNTIYF,TGTGCCAGCAGTTCATCCCGGGACAGGGGGAGAAACACCATATATTTT
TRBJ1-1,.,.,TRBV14,CASSQFFQDSWADEAFF,TGTGCCAGCAGCCAATTTTTTCAGGACTCCTGGGCGGATGAAGCTTTCTTT
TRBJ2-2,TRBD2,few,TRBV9,CASSPGTSRHWNTGELFF,TGTGCCAGCAGCCCTGGGACTAGCAGACATTGGAACACCGGGGAGCTGTTTTTT
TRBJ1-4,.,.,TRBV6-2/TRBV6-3,CASSYLGRGGKLFF,TGTGCCAGCAGTTACCTCGGCCGAGGGGGAAAACTGTTTTTT
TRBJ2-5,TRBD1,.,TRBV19,CASSTRQGQWGTQYF,TGTGCCAGTAGTACGCGACAGGGTCAATGGGGGACCCAGTACTTC
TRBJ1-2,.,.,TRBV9,CASSEQVSNYGYTF,TGTGCCAGCAGCGAACAGGTGTCGAACTATGGCTACACCTTC
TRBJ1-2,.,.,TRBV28,CASSLGGGELRTF,TGTGCCAGCAGTTTAGGAGGCGGGGAATTACGGACCTTC
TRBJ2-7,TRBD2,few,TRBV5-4,CASSMGGLPRLSSYEQYF,TGTGCCAGCAGCATGGGGGGACTACCACGACTAAGCTCCTACGAGCAGTACTTC
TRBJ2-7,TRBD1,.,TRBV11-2,CASSSSDRANEQYF,TGTGCCAGCAGCTCCAGTGACAGGGCCAACGAGCAGTACTTC
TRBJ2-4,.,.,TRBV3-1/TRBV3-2,CASSRTLAKNIQYF,TGTGCCAGCAGCCGTACATTAGCCAAAAACATTCAGTACTTC
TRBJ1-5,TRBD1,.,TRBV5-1,CASSLGRDRGPGQPQHF,TGCGCCAGCAGCTTGGGCCGGGACAGGGGGCCCGGTCAGCCCCAGCATTTT